This TCR beta chain came from a study of shared clonotypes between healthy human individuals. Study results and caveats: Naive subsets usually exceeded memory subsets in estimated richness.

The CDR3 runs 16 residues. J gave up 7 bases and V 0 bases, and 8 bases lay outside the gene matches. The germline V gene has CDR1 SGDLS and CDR2 YYNGEE. This clone was seen a single time. Its cognate antigen is unknown. Execution of the assay was at deep level. Sequencing was performed with immunoSEQ multiplex PCR; in TCRdb, only in-frame clones are kept and a portion is missing. Of some 2,500,000 clones listed, about 90% are singletons. The specimen sequenced was naive CD4+ T cells from PBMCs. Subset noted: CD45RA+ positively selected. The receptor was isolated from a young man in good health. Some clones in this sample may be carry-over from other donors' samples. The rearrangement links TRBV9 to TRBJ2-1; 9 nucleotides agree with TRBD2. The CDR3 DNA follows: TGTGCCAGCAGCGTAGTCGCGGGAGGGCCGGGTAATGAGCAGTTCTTC. Translated: CASSVVAGGPGNEQFF.